Listed here are 32 T cell receptor beta chains from one sample, sequenced in a study of identical twins. TCRdb reprocessed the 5' RACE reads via MiXCR and lists one record per CDR3 protein. The sample contains over 600,000 distinct CDR3 sequences, approximately 22% of which appear only once. The same specimen was also included in a second study, on T cells expressing NK-cell markers.

Sequencing used PBMCs. These receptors were obtained from a woman under 30 in good health.

This clonotype turned up a few times. The V and J genes are TRBV27 and TRBJ2-5; 10 bases align to TRBD1. Germline loops: CDR1 MNHEY, CDR2 SMNVEV (reference sequence). This CDR3 region has 14 residues. J gave up 4 bases and V 4 bases, and 3 bases lay outside the gene matches. DNA of the CDR3: TGTGCCAGCAGTTGGGACAGGGGAGGAGAGACCCAGTACTTC. Translated: CASSWDRGGETQYF.

V gene TRBV20-1 combines with J gene TRBJ2-3, with a possible D match to TRBD1 (5 bases). Germline V gene sequence: CDR1 DFQATT, CDR2 SNEGSKA (reference sequence). The CDR3 is 13 amino acids. Between the trimmed V and J ends, which lost 3 bases and 5 bases, there was a span of 12 bases. The DNA of the CDR3 is TGCAGTGCTAGTAGTAGGGGTGAAGATACGCAGTATTTT. Protein product: CSASSRGEDTQYF.

This clonotype was counted many times. The chain recombines TRBV24-1 with TRBJ2-5, with 8 bases matching TRBD1. CDR1 is KGHDR, CDR2 SFDVKD, per germline. V was pared by 4 bases and J by 4 bases, with 7 bases of the junction left unmatched. This CDR3 region has 15 residues. Here the CDR3 DNA reads TGTGCCACCAGTGACACGGGACAGGTTGGAGAGACCCAGTACTTC. Translation gives CATSDTGQVGETQYF.

The rearrangement joins TRBV7-2 to TRBJ2-7; 12 bases align to TRBD2. This CDR3 contains 15 residues. Germline V gene lookup returns CDR1 SGHTA and CDR2 FQGNSA. Trimming at V came to 4 bases and at J to 4 bases, leaving 5 bases not matched to a gene. CDR3 DNA sequence: TGTGCCAGCAGCTCCAGGACTAGCGGGGATTACGAGCAGTACTTC. Protein product: CASSSRTSGDYEQYF.

This sequence joins TRBV3-1 and TRBJ2-2, with a weak D call TRBD2 (6 bases). The V gene lost 4 bases and the J gene lost 4 bases, with 13 bases spanning the gap. CDR1 and CDR2 from the germline V gene are LGHDT and YNNKEL (reference sequence). CDR3 length equals 15 residues. The CDR3 bases are TGTGCCAGCAGCCCTACTAGCCGGGCCACCGGGGAGCTGTTTTTT. Residues: CASSPTSRATGELFF.

The chain carries TRBV29-1 and TRBJ2-1, with TRBD2 matching over 7 bases. Germline V gene data show CDR1 as SQVTM and CDR2 as ANQGSEA. This CDR3 comprises 15 residues. Trimming at V came to 4 bases and at J to 0 bases, leaving 6 bases not matched to a gene. CDR3 DNA sequence: TGCAGCGTTGGCCACCGCGGGGGCTCCTACAATGAGCAGTTCTTC. It is translated as CSVGHRGGSYNEQFF.

This clonotype has a handful of counts. V usage is TRBV7-2 and J usage is TRBJ2-1; D not certain. The length of the CDR3 is 14 residues. The germline CDR1 and CDR2 sequences are SGHTA and FQGNSA. Trimming left V 1 base short and J 9 bases short, with 13 bases between. The chain's CDR3 is CASSLGSTRGEQFF. Written as DNA, the CDR3 is TGTGCCAGCAGCTTAGGGTCCACCCGCGGTGAGCAGTTCTTC.

This rearrangement joins TRBV11-3 to TRBJ2-4, with D tentatively TRBD1 (5 bases). CDR3 length: 15 residues. Germline assignment: CDR1 SGHNT and CDR2 YENEEA. Trimming took off 5 bases at V and 3 bases at J, with 14 bases between the two ends. CDR3 loop: CASSPGRVGKNIQYF. The DNA for the CDR3 is TGTGCCAGCAGCCCTGGCAGGGTTGGCAAAAACATTCAGTACTTC.

The V and J genes are TRBV14 and TRBJ2-1; 9 bases fit TRBD2. The junction had 10 bases not matched to a gene; V was cut back by 4 bases and J by 15 bases. The CDR3 totals 13 residues. CDR1 is SGHDN, CDR2 FVKESK, per germline. The CDR3 sequence is CASSPAASGTRFF. CDR3 nucleotide sequence: TGTGCCAGCAGCCCCGCGGCTAGCGGGACACGGTTCTTC.

J is TRBJ2-1 and V is TRBV29-1; D gene ambiguous. Germline V lookup: CDR1 SQVTM, CDR2 ANQGSEA. The germline V and J ends were trimmed by 6 bases and 12 bases, with 12 bases remaining between them. The CDR3 loop spans 10 amino acids. The DNA of the CDR3 is TGCAGCGTAGGTAGTGGCGGGCAGTTCTTC. This encodes CSVGSGGQFF.

The sample holds a few counts of this clonotype. V usage is TRBV27 and J usage is TRBJ2-1, with a weak D call TRBD1 (5 bases). The CDR3 extends over 13 amino acids. Germline V gene data show CDR1 as MNHEY and CDR2 as SMNVEV (reference sequence). V shed 10 bases and J shed 9 bases, with 19 bases lying between them. CDR3 amino acids: CATFNRRGSEQFF. CDR3 coding DNA: TGTGCCACCTTTAACCGAAGGGGTAGTGAGCAGTTCTTC.

The table lists this clonotype with a few counts. The genes are TRBV29-1 and TRBJ2-1; 7 bases are a match to TRBD1. The germline gives CDR1 SQVTM, CDR2 ANQGSEA. The CDR3 length is 15 residues. J was trimmed by 8 bases and V by 5 bases; bases with no gene match: 15. Here the CDR3 reads CSVFPLTGPSDEQFF. CDR3 coding DNA: TGCAGCGTTTTCCCATTGACAGGGCCGTCGGATGAGCAGTTCTTC.

This clonotype was counted ten times or more. Mismatch with germline at one junction end may stem from a read error. The V gene is TRBV5-1, the J gene TRBJ2-3, with unresolved D. This CDR3 comprises 12 residues. Germline CDR1 SGHRS, CDR2 YFSETQ. Here the CDR3 DNA reads TGTGCCAGCAGCTTCCACACAGATACGCAGTATTTT. Protein product: CASSFHTDTQYF.

This clonotype was recorded only once. This chain uses TRBV7-3 with TRBJ2-1, with TRBD2 matching over 9 bases. The V gene's germline CDR1 is SGHTA and CDR2 FQGTGA. The CDR3 covers 17 residues. V was clipped by 0 bases and J by 5 bases; unmatched bases: 8. The CDR3 bases are TGTGCCAGCAGCTTAACTGCCGGGACTAGCTTCCACAATGAGCAGTTCTTC. Its protein product is CASSLTAGTSFHNEQFF.

This clonotype has just a few counts. The chain combines TRBV29-1 with TRBJ1-1, with 7 bases matching TRBD1. There are 14 residues in the CDR3. The V gene's germline CDR1 is SQVTM and CDR2 ANQGSEA. With V trimmed by 6 bases and J by 4 bases, 11 bases remained unmatched. The chain's CDR3 is CSVGPGGLFTEAFF. The CDR3 DNA follows: TGCAGCGTAGGACCAGGGGGTCTTTTCACTGAAGCTTTCTTT.

This clonotype was observed at least ten times. The V and J genes are TRBV7-9 and TRBJ1-5, with TRBD1 as a possible D gene (6 bases). Trimming pared 9 bases from V and 5 bases from J, leaving 11 bases between. CDR3 length: 12 residues. Germline assignment: CDR1 SEHNR and CDR2 FQNEAQ (reference sequence). This chain's CDR3 is CASGDIDQPQHF. DNA of the CDR3: TGTGCCAGTGGGGACATCGATCAGCCCCAGCATTTT.

The chain carries TRBV9 and TRBJ2-2, with D tentatively TRBD2 (5 bases). The CDR3 sequence is 14 residues long. Per germline, CDR1 SGDLS and CDR2 YYNGEE. Deletions cut 1 base from V and 7 bases from J, with 11 bases between. The CDR3 DNA sequence: TGTGCCAGCAGCGTATTGGGAGTGGGCGGGGAGCTGTTTTTT. Amino acids: CASSVLGVGGELFF.

The rearrangement links TRBV20-1 to TRBJ2-1, with D unresolved. Deletions cut 8 bases from V and 2 bases from J, with 19 bases between. Per the germline V gene, CDR1 is DFQATT and CDR2 is SNEGSKA (reference sequence). The CDR3 contains 15 residues. The CDR3 bases are TGCAGTCTAGGTTCTCAGGTTGTAGCCTACAATGAGCAGTTCTTC. Translated, it gives CSLGSQVVAYNEQFF.

The J gene is TRBJ2-1, the V gene TRBV15; D gene unclear. Trimming removed 6 bases at V and 10 bases at J, with 10 bases between. Looked up from germline, CDR1 is LNHNV and CDR2 is YYDKDF (reference sequence). CDR3 length: 11 amino acids. The CDR3 here is CATSSGYEQFF. The CDR3 nucleotides are TGTGCCACCAGTTCCGGGTACGAGCAGTTCTTC.

CDR3 residues: CATSSGDRGITDTQYF. The DNA for the CDR3 is TGTGCCACCAGCAGCGGGGATAGGGGGATAACAGATACGCAGTATTTT. This rearrangement joins TRBV15 to TRBJ2-3, with D possibly matching TRBD1 (6 bases). The germline gives CDR1 LNHNV, CDR2 YYDKDF (reference sequence). The V end lost 3 bases, the J end lost 3 bases, and 16 bases lay between the germline ends. The CDR3 is 16 residues long.

In its sample, this clonotype was seen a few times. This chain uses TRBV6-5 with TRBJ1-1; perhaps TRBD1 as D (5 bases). The CDR3 loop spans 13 amino acids. In germline, CDR1 is MNHEY, CDR2 SVGAGI. V gave up 4 bases and J gave up 7 bases, with 13 bases separating them. The CDR3 region is CASSSGRPLEAFF. For the CDR3, the DNA is TGTGCCAGCAGTTCGGGACGGCCCCTTGAAGCTTTCTTT.

This clonotype has more than one count but fewer than ten. The V and J genes are TRBV25-1 and TRBJ1-1; weak D call: TRBD1 (5 bases). The CDR3 runs to 12 residues. V dropped 3 bases and J dropped 9 bases, with 11 bases sitting between them. Germline V CDR1 and CDR2: MGHDK, SYGVNS. CDR3 in amino acids: CASSDRGNKAFF. The CDR3 DNA is TGTGCCAGCAGTGACCGGGGGAATAAAGCTTTCTTT.

The chain employs TRBV5-6 and TRBJ2-3; 7 positions agree with TRBD2. V lost 2 bases to trimming and J lost 4 bases; unmatched junction nucleotides: 7. Germline assignment: CDR1 SGHDT and CDR2 YYEEEE. The length of the CDR3 is 15 residues. The DNA for the CDR3 is TGTGCCAGCAGCTTAATGGGCGGGGGATCAGATACGCAGTATTTT. Encoded protein: CASSLMGGGSDTQYF. Full variable domain (remainder filled in from reference TRBV5-6 and TRBJ2-3): DAGVTQSPTHLIKTRGQQVTLRCSPKSGHDTVSWYQQALGQGPQFIFQYYEEEERQRGNFPDRFSGHQFPNYSSELNVNALLLGDSALYLCASSLMGGGSDTQYFGPGTRLTVL.

This clonotype showed up just a few times. J is TRBJ2-5 and V is TRBV6-1; TRBD2 matches 8 bases. Germline V lookup: CDR1 MNHNS, CDR2 SASEGT. J gave up 5 bases and V 1 base, and 12 bases lay outside the gene matches. The CDR3 runs to 17 residues. Here the CDR3 reads CASSEDKVAGPGETQYF. DNA for the CDR3: TGTGCCAGCAGTGAAGATAAGGTAGCGGGGCCCGGGGAGACCCAGTACTTC.

Ten or more counts support this clonotype. V is TRBV20-1 and J is TRBJ1-6, with D maybe TRBD1 (5 bases). Germline V gives CDR1 DFQATT, CDR2 SNEGSKA (reference sequence). The CDR3 consists of 14 residues. Trimming took 0 bases from V and 10 from J, leaving 13 bases between them. The CDR3 protein is CSARDQGSDSPLHF. The CDR3, as DNA: TGCAGTGCTAGAGACCAGGGTAGCGACTCACCCCTCCACTTT.

The chain is built from TRBV5-1 and TRBJ2-7; D tentatively fits TRBD1 or TRBD2 (6 bases each). V was cut by 9 bases and J by 0 bases, with 19 bases left in between. CDR3 length equals 15 residues. The germline gives CDR1 SGHRS, CDR2 YFSETQ. CDR3 region: CATTRGGTSSYEQYF. The CDR3 DNA sequence: TGCGCCACCACCCGGGGCGGGACAAGCTCCTACGAGCAGTACTTC. Combining the CDR3 with reference TRBV5-1 and TRBJ2-7 gives the whole variable domain KAGVTQTPRYLIKTRGQQVTLSCSPISGHRSVSWYQQTPGQGLQFLFEYFSETQRNKGNFPGRFSGRQFSNSRSEMNVSTLELGDSALYLCATTRGGTSSYEQYFGPGTRLTVT.

The V gene is TRBV7-9, the J gene TRBJ1-1; D ambiguous. This CDR3 has 16 amino acids. CDR1 and CDR2 from the germline V gene are SEHNR and FQNEAQ (reference sequence). Trimming stripped 1 base from V and 1 base from J, with 13 bases between. The CDR3 sequence is CASSLGLRAGNTEAFF. The CDR3, as DNA: TGTGCCAGCAGCTTAGGGCTAAGGGCCGGGAACACTGAAGCTTTCTTT.

This chain joins TRBV4-1 and TRBJ2-1; TRBD2 agrees at 11 bases. Germline loops: CDR1 MGHRA, CDR2 YSYEKL. The length of the CDR3 is 16 residues. V lost 4 bases and J lost 3; bases outside the gene matches: 5. DNA for the CDR3: TGCGCCAGCAGCCCCTCACTAGCGGGGGTCTACAATGAGCAGTTCTTC. It is translated as CASSPSLAGVYNEQFF.

The gene calls are TRBV27 and TRBJ2-7; no clear D gene. Deletions cut 3 bases from V and 3 bases from J, with 9 bases between. The CDR3 loop spans 13 amino acids. CDR1 and CDR2 (germline): MNHEY, SMNVEV (reference sequence). The CDR3 coding sequence is TGTGCCAGCAGTTTTTCCAGTGGCTACGAGCAGTACTTC. Amino acids: CASSFSSGYEQYF.

This clonotype was seen more than once but under ten times. The chain uses TRBV5-1 and TRBJ2-3; the D gene is possibly TRBD2 (5 bases). CDR1 is SGHRS, CDR2 YFSETQ, per germline. The CDR3 runs to 13 residues. Trimming pared 3 bases from V and 4 bases from J, leaving 9 bases between. CDR3 coding DNA: TGCGCCAGCAGCTCGGGGATCCCAGATACGCAGTATTTT. Its translation is CASSSGIPDTQYF.

The table lists this clonotype with a few counts. This chain connects TRBV9 to TRBJ2-7; D is unclear. The V end lost 0 bases, the J end lost 3 bases, and 13 bases lay between the germline ends. The CDR3 runs 15 residues. The V gene's germline CDR1 is SGDLS and CDR2 YYNGEE. The CDR3 loop reads CASSVGGPEVYEQYF. In DNA form, the CDR3 reads TGTGCCAGCAGCGTAGGTGGACCCGAGGTCTACGAGCAGTACTTC.

This chain connects TRBV3-1 to TRBJ1-2, with 9 bases that match TRBD1. CDR1 is LGHDT and CDR2 is YNNKEL in the germline V gene (reference sequence). Trimming removed 1 base from V and 4 bases from J; junction bases left unmatched: 10. The CDR3 has 17 residues. The DNA for the CDR3 is TGTGCCAGCAGCCAAGGCCTACAGGGGGCGTCATCCTATGGCTACACCTTC. Translation: CASSQGLQGASSYGYTF.